A selection of T cell receptor beta chains follows, all from one sample in a study of T cells in Graves' hyperthyroidism and ophthalmopathy. TCRdb reanalysed the multiplex PCR reads using MiXCR and keeps one entry per CDR3 protein. The repertoire holds around 530,000 distinct CDR3 sequences, with 17% as singletons. The sequenced sample consisted of blood. Receptors originate from a woman between 18 and 29 years old with Graves' ophthalmopathy. The conserved cysteine and the conserved F or W are not part of the CDR3 here. Fields, in order: J gene, V gene, CDR3 protein.

>TRBJ1-2|TRBV10-3
AISDPGQGPGGYT
>TRBJ2-1|TRBV3-1
ASSQVRLGAGEQF
>TRBJ2-2|TRBV5-6
ASSFRGSQRGNTGELF
>TRBJ2-1|TRBV14
ASSQDAGRGEQF
>TRBJ2-7|TRBV3-1
ASSYRGREYEQY
>TRBJ1-1|TRBV6-2/TRBV6-3
ASSYFWWGTEAF
>TRBJ2-7|TRBV11-2
ASNPWTESYEQY
>TRBJ2-7|TRBV27
ASSLQARHEQY
>TRBJ2-5|TRBV12-3/TRBV12-4
ARSPRPGGETQY
>TRBJ2-7|TRBV6-1
ASSTPGHHYEQY
>TRBJ2-7|TRBV5-1
ASRTGQGNYEQY
>TRBJ2-7|TRBV7-3
ASSLTGGLGSEQY
>TRBJ2-3|TRBV11-2
ASSSYGDTQY
>TRBJ1-2|TRBV5-1
ASSLEGGAAGYT
>TRBJ1-1|TRBV11-2
ASSLREGYTEAF
>TRBJ1-1|TRBV15
ATSTEVVLTEAF
>TRBJ2-1|TRBV7-2
ASSPRLAGEQF
>TRBJ2-1|TRBV19
ASQPTGDNEQF
>TRBJ1-6|TRBV2
ASSSRGSRDNSPLH
>TRBJ2-2|TRBV6-4
ASSDASGGTGELF
>TRBJ2-1|TRBV15
ATSRDRLAGGPSSYNEQF
>TRBJ1-4|TRBV5-1
ASSSLRGTSEKLF
>TRBJ2-5|TRBV2
ASSSLGDRVEETQY
>TRBJ2-7|TRBV6-1
ASSSYSGTGTYEQY
>TRBJ2-1|TRBV12-3/TRBV12-4
ASSLWELAEDGEGEQF
>TRBJ1-5|TRBV24-1
ATSDSGGDQPQH
>TRBJ2-7|TRBV28
ASSEPGRGNYEQY
>TRBJ1-1|TRBV20-1
SARDHYGNTEAF
>TRBJ2-7|TRBV2
ASSEVDSHYEQY
>TRBJ2-2|TRBV13
ASSPELDRVTGELF
>TRBJ1-6|TRBV6-1
ASSAWSSYNSPLH
>TRBJ2-3|TRBV20-1
SASRRGYSTDTQY
>TRBJ1-2|TRBV7-2
ASSFQTGYT
>TRBJ2-1|TRBV5-1
ASSLASGDRQF
>TRBJ1-1|TRBV6-1
ASSGGTEHTEAF
>TRBJ1-5|TRBV9
ASSVEGEGNQPQH
>TRBJ2-7|TRBV7-9
ASSTTVDSGNPNEQY
>TRBJ1-2|TRBV20-1
SARLGTGDGYT
>TRBJ1-2|TRBV12-3/TRBV12-4
ASSPNRGGPGYT
>TRBJ1-1|TRBV7-2
ASSFNLYTEAF
>TRBJ2-1|TRBV7-9
ASGGVEDSYNEQF
>TRBJ2-5|TRBV9
ASSVEGTRAETQY
>TRBJ2-1|TRBV4-2
ASSQDASVDEQF
>TRBJ2-7|TRBV6-1
ASSPRPPSSYEQY
>TRBJ1-1|TRBV12-3/TRBV12-4
ASSSTGPMNTEAF
>TRBJ1-2|TRBV12-5
ASGLVVLQGPAENYGYT
>TRBJ1-2|TRBV7-9
ASSPRSGTGGRGYT
>TRBJ2-7|TRBV6-1
ASRTTRTGSGAYEQY
>TRBJ2-7|TRBV19
ASSIDGGYYEQY
>TRBJ2-7|TRBV30
AWSVPRVEQY
>TRBJ1-1|TRBV5-6
ASSLPSGGRTEAF
>TRBJ1-1|TRBV13
ASSERGRNTEAF